This TCR beta chain was sequenced during a study of PD-1 blockade in classical Hodgkin lymphoma. Study-wide findings and caveats: Baseline TCR diversity was reportedly lower in newly diagnosed patients than healthy donors. Exclusion was applied to patients who started nivolumab under 1 year after ASCT. Similar baseline diversity was found in complete responders and newly diagnosed patients. By C4D1, diversity of CD4+ TCRs had risen significantly, whereas that of CD8+ TCRs had not.

This CDR3 is built from 12 residues. The V end was cut by 5 bases, the J end by 5 bases, with 9 bases between. Germline CDR1 SGHVS, CDR2 FNYEAQ. In this sample, this clone turned up once. Its antigen is not known. Time point of the sample: cycle 4 day 1 (C4D1), after more than 5 weeks of nivolumab. Patients all relapsed after autologous stem cell transplantation, and there was variation in brentuximab vedotin exposure. Sequenced by immunoSEQ multiplex PCR; TCRdb stores in-frame clones only, minus some. The sample lists roughly 56,000 clones, 70% to 90% seen once, with roughly 8.1% in the top ten. The origin of this receptor is a human donor with classical Hodgkin lymphoma. The gene calls are TRBV7-6 and TRBJ1-2, with D possibly matching TRBD1 (6 bases). The sample consisted of peripheral blood mononuclear cells (PBMCs), taken before the fourth cycle of nivolumab. CDR3 protein: CASSRRGYGYTF. In DNA, the CDR3 is TGTGCCAGCAGCCGCAGGGGTTATGGCTACACCTTC.